The 6 T cell receptor beta chains presented below share a single source sample, sequenced in a study of shared clonotypes between healthy human individuals. Sequenced by immunoSEQ multiplex PCR; TCRdb stores in-frame clones only, minus some. The sample consists of about 700,000 clones, approximately 79% of them appearing once. Sequencing input: memory CD4+ T cells sorted from blood. Subset in this sample: CD45RA-negative fraction. These TCRs come from a woman between 25 and 40 years old in good health.

This clone has only a few counts. This chain connects TRBV28 to TRBJ1-2; D uncertain. Trimming took off 5 bases at V and 2 bases at J, with 12 bases between the two ends. The length of the CDR3 is 14 residues. Germline V CDR1 and CDR2: MDHEN, SYDVKM. The CDR3 spells CASSRELINYGYTF. The CDR3 region has the DNA TGTGCCAGCAGTCGTGAACTGATAAACTATGGCTACACCTTC.

J is TRBJ2-3 and V is TRBV4-1; TRBD2 aligns across 10 bases. This CDR3 comprises 18 residues. After removal of 3 bases from V and 4 bases from J, the junction contained 13 bases not matched to a gene. Germline loops: CDR1 MGHRA, CDR2 YSYEKL. The DNA for the CDR3 is TGCGCCAGCAGCCATTCCAACCCGCTAGCGGGAGATCCAGATACGCAGTATTTT. This translates into CASSHSNPLAGDPDTQYF.

This chain joins TRBV30 and TRBJ2-1; TRBD2 agrees at 9 bases. The CDR3 runs to 14 residues. The ends lost 5 bases at V and 4 bases at J; junction bases unmatched: 6. Germline V gene data show CDR1 as GTSNPN and CDR2 as SVGIG (reference sequence). CDR3 bases: TGTGCCTGGGCCGAGGGACTAGCATACAATGAGCAGTTCTTC. Its translation is CAWAEGLAYNEQFF.

V is TRBV6-5 and J is TRBJ2-7; D possibly corresponds to TRBD1 (6 bases). The CDR3 runs 12 residues. V lost 4 bases to trimming and J lost 3 bases, with 7 bases between them. Germline CDR1 and CDR2: MNHEY and SVGAGI. The CDR3 sequence is CASSWDNYEQYF. The CDR3 DNA sequence: TGTGCCAGCAGTTGGGACAACTACGAGCAGTACTTC.

The table lists this clone with a few counts. This chain links TRBV6-6 with TRBJ1-1, with D perhaps matching TRBD1 (5 bases). The CDR3 is made up of 14 amino acids. CDR1 is MNHNY and CDR2 is SVGAGI in the germline V gene (reference sequence). V was shortened by 5 bases and J by 1 base, with 11 bases between the two germline ends. The DNA for the CDR3 is TGTGCCAGCAGTCTCGACAGATCGAACACTGAAGCTTTCTTT. Translation: CASSLDRSNTEAFF.

This clone was observed at least ten times. The chain links TRBV18 to TRBJ2-2; tentatively, D is TRBD2 (6 bases). Trimming removed 5 bases from V and 2 bases from J, with 12 bases in between. The CDR3 length is 15 residues. Germline CDR1 and CDR2: KGHSH and LQKENI. As DNA, the CDR3 is TGTGCCAGCTCAACGGGAGAGATAAACACCGGGGAGCTGTTTTTT. Translation gives CASSTGEINTGELFF.